The present T cell receptor beta chain was sequenced within a study of T cell changes during pregnancy in multiple sclerosis (dated by TCRdb to about 2019). Context from the whole study: Changes in the T cell repertoire over the course of pregnancy were examined in this study in women with multiple sclerosis.

Regarding this clone: The target of this receptor is not known. Base qualities are not provided; no much larger clone lies one nucleotide away.

CDR1 is given as SGHRS and CDR2 as YFSETQ, both from the germline V gene. V is pruned by 4 bases and J by 6 bases, leaving 8 bases of the junction without a gene match. CDR3 length: 14 amino acids, cysteine to phenylalanine. The sequence is cut down to CDR3 DNA, 42 bases in frame from base 1. The library relied on the immunoSEQ multiplex PCR assay. Entries here come from immuneACCESS through TCRdb and include only in-frame sequences with V and J called. Some clones fail to appear in such tables; in the studies checked, an unresolved V gene covers under half of the shortfall, and the cause of the remainder is unknown. The table for this sample lists 45,000 to 55,000 clones; about 92% of them were counted only once. In total, the top ten clones hold 0.15% to 0.2% of the sample.

Sequenced here: CD4+ T cells from peripheral blood mononuclear cells, sampled after pregnancy. The chain is made from TRBV5-1 and TRBJ1-2; TRBD1 aligns with 8 central bases. The sequence came from a female donor in good health, enrolled as a control in a pregnancy study. This receptor carries the CDR3 CASSKEGQGHGYTF. The sequence in DNA is TGCGCCAGCAGCAAGGAAGGACAGGGCCATGGCTACACCTTC. Outside the CDR3, residues come from the reference TRBV5-1 and TRBJ1-2 proteins, so the full variable domain is: KAGVTQTPRYLIKTRGQQVTLSCSPISGHRSVSWYQQTPGQGLQFLFEYFSETQRNKGNFPGRFSGRQFSNSRSEMNVSTLELGDSALYLCASSKEGQGHGYTFGSGTRLTVV.